The 18 T cell receptor beta chains listed next were all sequenced from one sample in a study of cytomegalovirus exposure and HLA in healthy donors. It was with 60 Vbeta and 13 Jbeta primers that the PCR ran. Measured with immunoSEQ multiplex PCR; TCRdb has only the in-frame clones, and not every one. The repertoire shows 49,000 or so clones; the top ten hold roughly a quarter. Input material: PBMCs. The receptors were sampled from a man in his forties or fifties in good health and CMV-seropositive.

This chain connects TRBV6-5 to TRBJ1-6, with no clear D. CDR3 length equals 13 residues. V shed 4 bases and J shed 10 bases, with 11 bases lying between them. CDR1 is MNHEY, CDR2 SVGAGI, per germline. The chain's CDR3 is CASSSSGKSPLHF. The CDR3 DNA reads as TGTGCCAGCAGTTCCTCCGGGAAATCACCCCTCCACTTT.

V is TRBV7-9 and J is TRBJ2-7; 10 nucleotides match TRBD1. J lost 2 bases, V lost 4 bases, and 5 bases had no gene match. Germline CDR1 is SEHNR and CDR2 is FQNEAQ (reference sequence). This CDR3 is built from 15 residues. CDR3 region: CASSSTGGTAYEQYF. CDR3 sequence (DNA): TGTGCCAGCAGCTCGACAGGGGGCACTGCCTACGAGCAGTACTTC. Together with reference TRBV7-9 and TRBJ2-7, the CDR3 gives the full variable domain: DTGVSQNPRHKITKRGQNVTFRCDPISEHNRLYWYRQTLGQGPEFLTYFQNEAQLEKSRLLSDRFSAERPKGSFSTLEIQRTEQGDSAMYLCASSSTGGTAYEQYFGPGTRLTVT.

The chain is built from TRBV5-1 and TRBJ2-2, with 10 bases lining up with TRBD2. The CDR3 runs to 18 residues. Germline CDR1 reads SGHRS; CDR2 reads YFSETQ. V trimming: 4 bases; J trimming: 5 bases; junction bases outside the gene matches: 14. The CDR3 nucleotides read TGCGCCAGCAGCCCCCTTGCGGGGGTAGCGGGAGGTACCGGGGAGCTGTTTTTT. It codes for CASSPLAGVAGGTGELFF.

The chain combines TRBV28 with TRBJ2-2; D may be TRBD1 (5 bases). Trimming pared 3 bases from V and 3 bases from J, leaving 8 bases between. Germline CDR1 is MDHEN and CDR2 is SYDVKM. The CDR3 length is 14 residues. The DNA of the CDR3 is TGTGCCAGCAGTTTCGACAGTTACACCGGGGAGCTGTTTTTT. It encodes CASSFDSYTGELFF.

The J gene is TRBJ2-5, the V gene TRBV9; D perhaps matches TRBD1 (5 bases). V was shortened by 7 bases and J by 2 bases, with 12 bases between the two germline ends. Germline assignment: CDR1 SGDLS and CDR2 YYNGEE. The CDR3 is 13 residues long. The DNA of the CDR3 is TGTGCCAGCTCGGACAAGGGACAAGAGACCCAGTACTTC. It yields the protein CASSDKGQETQYF.

The chain has TRBV5-8 and TRBJ1-5; 7 bases agree with TRBD1. CDR3 length: 13 amino acids. Germline V CDR1 and CDR2: SGHTS, YDEGEE. J gave up 7 bases and V 5 bases, and 6 bases lay outside the gene matches. The CDR3 is CASSVQGDQPQHF. Written as DNA, the CDR3 is TGTGCCAGCAGTGTCCAGGGGGACCAGCCCCAGCATTTT.

About this clone itself: One end of the junction varies from germline; a read error may be responsible. This rearrangement joins TRBV29-1 to TRBJ2-5, with 7 bases fitting TRBD2. The CDR3 extends over 12 amino acids. Germline CDR1 SQVTM, CDR2 ANQGSEA. The CDR3 spells CSVERESGTPYF. The CDR3 region has the DNA TGCAGCGTTGAACGGGAGAGCGGGACCCCGTACTTC.

This rearrangement joins TRBV6-4 to TRBJ2-1; 10 positions match TRBD2. The CDR3 consists of 15 residues. Germline V lookup: CDR1 MRHNA, CDR2 SNTAGT. Trimming removed 5 bases from V and 6 bases from J; junction bases left unmatched: 7. CDR3 in DNA: TGTGCCAGCAGTACTGGAGCGGGGGGGGTCAATGAGCAGTTCTTC. This translates into CASSTGAGGVNEQFF.

V is TRBV10-3 and J is TRBJ1-3, with D perhaps matching TRBD1 (5 bases). The germline CDR1 and CDR2 sequences are ENHRY and SYGVKD. V was trimmed by 7 bases and J by 8 bases, leaving 18 bases between them. This CDR3 has 14 amino acids. Here the CDR3 reads CAIKGAGLEDTIYF. CDR3 bases: TGTGCCATCAAAGGTGCGGGACTTGAAGACACCATATATTTT.

The rearrangement uses TRBV9 and TRBJ2-2, with 11 bases identical to TRBD2. Germline assignment: CDR1 SGDLS and CDR2 YYNGEE. The CDR3 has 16 residues. The junction had 7 bases not matched to a gene; V was cut back by 4 bases and J by 5 bases. The CDR3 region has the DNA TGTGCCAGCAGCCCCTTAGCGGGGGGGCGAACCGGGGAGCTGTTTTTT. It codes for CASSPLAGGRTGELFF.

The CDR3 is CATSISGGPYGELFF. Here the CDR3 DNA reads TGTGCCACCAGCATTAGCGGGGGGCCTTACGGGGAGCTGTTTTTT. The chain couples TRBV15 to TRBJ2-2; 10 nucleotides match TRBD2. This CDR3 comprises 15 residues. CDR1 is LNHNV and CDR2 is YYDKDF in the germline V gene (reference sequence). V lost 4 bases to trimming and J lost 7 bases; unmatched junction nucleotides: 6.

The chain is built from TRBV7-9 and TRBJ1-4; tentative D call: TRBD1 (5 bases). CDR1 is SEHNR and CDR2 is FQNEAQ in the germline V gene (reference sequence). The CDR3 is 14 amino acids. Trimming stripped 0 bases from V and 4 bases from J, with 6 bases between. The CDR3 spells CASSLAGDNEKLFF. The CDR3, as DNA: TGTGCCAGCAGCTTAGCAGGGGATAATGAAAAACTGTTTTTT. Full variable domain (remainder filled in from reference TRBV7-9 and TRBJ1-4): DTGVSQNPRHKITKRGQNVTFRCDPISEHNRLYWYRQTLGQGPEFLTYFQNEAQLEKSRLLSDRFSAERPKGSFSTLEIQRTEQGDSAMYLCASSLAGDNEKLFFGSGTQLSVL.

The chain recombines TRBV18 with TRBJ2-7; 9 nucleotides agree with TRBD1. Germline CDR1 and CDR2: KGHSH and LQKENI. This CDR3 has 12 residues. Trimming cost V 10 bases and J 4 bases; bases outside gene matches: 5. The CDR3 DNA follows: TGTGCCACCAAGACAGGGGGTTACGAGCAGTACTTC. Encoded protein: CATKTGGYEQYF.

The chain recombines TRBV25-1 with TRBJ2-7; 9 bases fit TRBD1. V lost 4 bases, J lost 3 bases, and 4 bases stayed unmatched. CDR3 size: 14 residues. From germline, CDR1 is MGHDK and CDR2 SYGVNS. The CDR3 sequence is CASSGPGQGYEQYF. The CDR3 DNA reads TGTGCCAGCAGTGGACCGGGACAGGGCTACGAGCAGTACTTC.

The rearrangement links TRBV30 to TRBJ2-5; tentative D call: TRBD2 (5 bases). The CDR3 is 15 residues long. Trimming took 0 bases from V and 4 from J, leaving 15 bases between them. The germline V gene has CDR1 GTSNPN and CDR2 SVGIG (reference sequence). CDR3 bases: TGTGCCTGGAGTGTACCTGGTGAGGGCGCAGAGACCCAGTACTTC. Translating it yields CAWSVPGEGAETQYF.

This chain connects TRBV29-1 to TRBJ2-4, with TRBD1 identical over 9 bases. Germline V lookup: CDR1 SQVTM, CDR2 ANQGSEA. The CDR3 extends over 14 amino acids. Germline trimming cut 7 bases from V and 1 base from J; bases unmatched to any gene: 5. CDR3 sequence: CSAQDRGAKNIQYF. Here the CDR3 DNA reads TGCAGCGCCCAGGACAGGGGTGCCAAAAACATTCAGTACTTC.

The V and J genes are TRBV6-5 and TRBJ2-5, with TRBD1 matching over 7 bases. CDR1 and CDR2 from the germline V gene are MNHEY and SVGAGI. Trimming removed 6 bases from V and 2 bases from J; junction bases left unmatched: 3. This CDR3 region has 13 residues. This chain's CDR3 is CASRLQGQETQYF. The CDR3 nucleotides read TGTGCCAGCAGGCTACAGGGGCAAGAGACCCAGTACTTC.

The V and J genes are TRBV4-1 and TRBJ2-7, with D tentatively TRBD2 (5 bases). The CDR3 sequence is 15 residues long. The V gene's germline CDR1 is MGHRA and CDR2 YSYEKL. Between the trimmed V and J ends, which lost 3 bases and 2 bases, there was a span of 14 bases. The CDR3 region has the DNA TGCGCCAGCAGCCACCCTGGAGAGGGAACCTACGAGCAGTACTTC. It translates to CASSHPGEGTYEQYF.